The 25 T cell receptor beta chains below were found in one sample sequenced in a study of cytomegalovirus exposure and HLA in healthy donors. Sequenced by immunoSEQ multiplex PCR; TCRdb stores in-frame clones only, minus some. The data hold 300,000 to 400,000 clones, with roughly 89% observed a single time. What was sequenced was PBMCs. These receptor sequences come from a woman between 18 and 29 years old in good health and CMV-seronegative.

The V gene is TRBV19, the J gene TRBJ2-3; 8 nucleotides line up with TRBD1. The CDR3 has 16 residues. Germline assignment: CDR1 LNHDA and CDR2 SQIVND (reference sequence). V shed 4 bases and J 0 bases; nucleotides not matched to a gene: 6. CDR3: CASSKGQASSTDTQYF. The CDR3 DNA reads TGTGCCAGTAGTAAGGGACAGGCTTCTAGCACAGATACGCAGTATTTT.

J is TRBJ2-1 and V is TRBV19, with 7 bases lining up with TRBD1. Per the germline V gene, CDR1 is LNHDA and CDR2 is SQIVND (reference sequence). The CDR3 spans 15 residues. V lost 1 base and J lost 3; bases outside the gene matches: 3. CDR3 coding DNA: TGTGCCAGTAGTATAGGGGACAGCTACTACAATGAGCAGTTCTTC. Its protein is CASSIGDSYYNEQFF.

The J gene is TRBJ1-1, the V gene TRBV28; D is ambiguous. The CDR3 runs 14 residues. The germline CDR1 and CDR2 sequences are MDHEN and SYDVKM. Trimming pared 5 bases from V and 11 bases from J, leaving 21 bases between. Here the CDR3 DNA reads TGTGCCAGCAGTACCCATTCCCTAGCTTTATTCGCTTTCTTT. Its translation: CASSTHSLALFAFF.

The chain couples TRBV28 to TRBJ2-7; no firm D call. The CDR3 runs to 15 residues. V was cut by 6 bases and J by 3 bases, with 18 bases left in between. CDR1 and CDR2 from the germline V gene are MDHEN and SYDVKM. CDR3 protein: CASSEPLRHYYEQYF. CDR3 sequence (DNA): TGTGCCAGCAGCGAACCACTCCGACATTACTACGAGCAGTACTTC.

This clone was counted a single time. The V and J genes are TRBV30 and TRBJ2-7, with 9 bases aligning to TRBD1. There are 15 residues in the CDR3. The junction had 10 bases not matched to a gene; V was cut back by 2 bases and J by 5 bases. The germline gives CDR1 GTSNPN, CDR2 SVGIG (reference sequence). CDR3 loop: CAWSSGTGFVNEQYF. Written as DNA, the CDR3 is TGTGCCTGGAGTTCCGGGACAGGGTTCGTCAACGAGCAGTACTTC. The entire variable domain, with the rest obtained from reference TRBV30 and TRBJ2-7, is as follows: SQTIHQWPATLVQPVGSPLSLECTVEGTSNPNLYWYRQAAGRGLQLLFYSVGIGQISSEVPQNLSASRPQDRQFILSSKKLLLSDSGFYLCAWSSGTGFVNEQYFGPGTRLTVT.

This rearrangement joins TRBV18 to TRBJ1-3; 9 bases agree with TRBD1. CDR1 and CDR2 from the germline V gene are KGHSH and LQKENI. J lost 10 bases, V lost 10 bases, and 14 bases had no gene match. The CDR3 spans 14 residues. The CDR3 is CATTPGQGSVTIYF. In DNA, the CDR3 is TGTGCCACAACACCGGGACAGGGAAGTGTTACCATATATTTT.

The chain is built from TRBV28 and TRBJ1-3; D is uncertain. Trimming shortened V by 5 bases and J by 0 bases, and 11 bases separated the two germline ends. CDR1 and CDR2 from the germline V gene are MDHEN and SYDVKM. The CDR3 extends over 15 amino acids. The CDR3 here is CASSAGRGSGNTIYF. As DNA, the CDR3 is TGTGCCAGCAGTGCAGGACGGGGCTCTGGAAACACCATATATTTT.

The count of this clone is one. The chain employs TRBV19 and TRBJ2-7; 8 bases are a match to TRBD2. The CDR3 is 14 residues long. J gave up 2 bases and V 3 bases, and 3 bases lay outside the gene matches. Per germline, CDR1 LNHDA and CDR2 SQIVND (reference sequence). The CDR3 here is CASSIRGGTYEQYF. The DNA of the CDR3 is TGTGCCAGTAGTATCCGGGGGGGAACCTACGAGCAGTACTTC. Complete variable domain (other parts from reference TRBV19 and TRBJ2-7): DGGITQSPKYLFRKEGQNVTLSCEQNLNHDAMYWYRQDPGQGLRLIYYSQIVNDFQKGDIAEGYSVSREKKESFPLTVTSAQKNPTAFYLCASSIRGGTYEQYFGPGTRLTVT.

The CDR3 here is CASSITLAGGYNEQFF. CDR3 sequence (DNA): TGTGCCAGTAGTATAACCCTAGCGGGGGGCTACAATGAGCAGTTCTTC. The genes are TRBV19 and TRBJ2-1; 11 bases agree with TRBD2. CDR1 is LNHDA and CDR2 is SQIVND in the germline V gene (reference sequence). Trimming cost V 2 bases and J 3 bases; bases outside gene matches: 3. The CDR3 length is 16 residues.

The chain carries TRBV9 and TRBJ1-3, with 11 positions matching TRBD1. This CDR3 region has 15 residues. J lost 6 bases, V lost 5 bases, and 7 bases had no gene match. Germline-derived CDR1 and CDR2 are SGDLS and YYNGEE. The CDR3 DNA reads as TGTGCCAGCAGAGCCAGCGGACAGGGGGCAAACACCATATATTTT. This gives the protein CASRASGQGANTIYF.

The chain combines TRBV23-1 with TRBJ2-7, with D perhaps matching TRBD2 (5 bases). TRBV23-1 is designated an ORF whose function remains uncertain. This CDR3 is 15 amino acids long. Trimming took off 0 bases at V and 2 bases at J, with 11 bases between the two ends. The CDR3 DNA reads as TGCGCCAGCAGTCAATCGCCCAGCGGCCCCTACGAGCAGTACTTC. Encoded protein: CASSQSPSGPYEQYF.

The chain has TRBV19 and TRBJ1-5, with a weak D call TRBD1 (6 bases). This CDR3 has 14 residues. Germline V CDR1 and CDR2: LNHDA, SQIVND (reference sequence). V was clipped by 7 bases and J by 1 base, with 11 bases between them. The CDR3 is CASKFQGSNQPQHF. The DNA of the CDR3 is TGTGCCAGTAAATTCCAGGGGAGCAATCAGCCCCAGCATTTT. The complete variable domain, with remaining parts taken from reference TRBV19 and TRBJ1-5, reads DGGITQSPKYLFRKEGQNVTLSCEQNLNHDAMYWYRQDPGQGLRLIYYSQIVNDFQKGDIAEGYSVSREKKESFPLTVTSAQKNPTAFYLCASKFQGSNQPQHFGDGTRLSIL.

The rearrangement joins TRBV27 to TRBJ2-5, with TRBD1 matching over 11 bases. V trimming: 6 bases; J trimming: 5 bases; junction bases outside the gene matches: 8. Germline CDR1 is MNHEY and CDR2 is SMNVEV (reference sequence). The CDR3 contains 15 residues. Here the CDR3 reads CASSWTGGAQETQYF. The CDR3, as DNA: TGTGCCAGCAGCTGGACAGGGGGCGCCCAGGAGACCCAGTACTTC.

This clone appeared once. The V call is TRBV4-2, the J call TRBJ1-1; 8 bases are a match to TRBD1. Germline loops: CDR1 LGHNA, CDR2 YNFKEQ. The CDR3 totals 16 residues. J gave up 1 base and V 1 base, and 5 bases lay outside the gene matches. This chain's CDR3 is CASSQARQGTNTEAFF. The CDR3 DNA is TGTGCCAGCAGCCAAGCCCGACAGGGGACGAACACTGAAGCTTTCTTT.

The CDR3 DNA follows: TGTGCTAGTGGTTTGCCCGGGAATCGGGATGGCTACACCTTC. Translating gives CASGLPGNRDGYTF. This rearrangement joins TRBV12-5 to TRBJ1-2; no reliable D call. V was cut by 2 bases and J by 6 bases, with 13 bases left in between. Germline lookup yields CDR1 LGHNT and CDR2 FRNRAP. The CDR3 totals 14 residues.

The rearrangement joins TRBV25-1 to TRBJ2-3; possibly TRBD1 for D (5 bases). The CDR3 totals 15 residues. The V gene's germline CDR1 is MGHDK and CDR2 SYGVNS. Trimming took 5 bases from V and 0 from J, leaving 12 bases between them. The CDR3, as DNA: TGTGCCAGCAGTACAGGTTCCTCTAGCACAGATACGCAGTATTTT. This sequence encodes CASSTGSSSTDTQYF.

This chain connects TRBV27 to TRBJ2-7; perhaps TRBD2 as D (6 bases). Looked up from germline, CDR1 is MNHEY and CDR2 is SMNVEV (reference sequence). The CDR3 runs to 14 residues. Trimming shortened V by 6 bases and J by 2 bases, and 14 bases separated the two germline ends. This CDR3 reads CASRKLGGTYEQYF. The CDR3 bases are TGTGCCAGCAGGAAACTCGGGGGAACCTACGAGCAGTACTTC.

The gene calls are TRBV30 and TRBJ1-6; D ambiguous. V was trimmed by 5 bases and J by 7 bases, leaving 15 bases between them. The length of the CDR3 is 14 residues. Looked up from germline, CDR1 is GTSNPN and CDR2 is SVGIG (reference sequence). The CDR3 DNA reads TGTGCCTGGGCCGGGGTGAACCACAATTCACCCCTCCACTTT. As protein: CAWAGVNHNSPLHF.

The chain carries TRBV6-6 and TRBJ2-3, with 8 positions matching TRBD2. The CDR3 contains 14 residues. V lost 6 bases and J lost 3; bases outside the gene matches: 5. Germline CDR1 is MNHNY and CDR2 is SVGAGI (reference sequence). DNA for the CDR3: TGTGCCAGCAGGGCGGGGGGCAATACAGATACGCAGTATTTT. Residues: CASRAGGNTDTQYF.

The gene calls are TRBV7-3 and TRBJ2-5; 7 bases are a match to TRBD1. This CDR3 is 14 amino acids long. The V gene end was trimmed by 0 bases and the J gene end by 5 bases; junction bases not matched to a gene: 3. CDR1 and CDR2 from the germline V gene are SGHTA and FQGTGA. CDR3 protein: CASSLTGGTETQYF. DNA for the CDR3: TGTGCCAGCAGCTTAACAGGGGGCACGGAGACCCAGTACTTC.

In its sample, this clone was seen once. The chain joins TRBV28 to TRBJ2-3; TRBD1 aligns across 7 bases. The CDR3 loop spans 13 amino acids. Germline CDR1 MDHEN, CDR2 SYDVKM. V gave up 5 bases and J gave up 5 bases; unmatched junction bases: 4. The CDR3 sequence: CASSTGVRDTQYF. The DNA of the CDR3 is TGTGCCAGCAGTACAGGGGTTCGAGATACGCAGTATTTT.

The CDR3 nucleotides are TGTGCCAGCAGCGTCCTAGCGGGGCCCTACGAGCAGTACTTC. Its protein product is CASSVLAGPYEQYF. The chain links TRBV9 to TRBJ2-7, with 9 bases matching TRBD2. The CDR3 length is 14 residues. From germline, CDR1 is SGDLS and CDR2 YYNGEE. Trimming cost V 2 bases and J 2 bases; bases outside gene matches: 2. Supplemented by reference TRBV9 and TRBJ2-7, the full variable domain reads DSGVTQTPKHLITATGQRVTLRCSPRSGDLSVYWYQQSLDQGLQFLIQYYNGEERAKGNILERFSAQQFPDLHSELNLSSLELGDSALYFCASSVLAGPYEQYFGPGTRLTVT.

This clone turned up a few times. The chain combines TRBV6-5 with TRBJ2-7, with 11 bases identical to TRBD2. This CDR3 is 14 amino acids long. V dropped 7 bases and J dropped 1; count of bases not matched to a gene: 3. Germline lookup yields CDR1 MNHEY and CDR2 SVGAGI. The CDR3 DNA is TGTGCCAGCAATCGACTAGCGGGGTCCTACGAGCAGTACTTC. Translation: CASNRLAGSYEQYF.

CDR3 nucleotides: TGTGCCATCAGTGAGCAGGGGGTCTACGAGCAGTACTTC. This sequence encodes CAISEQGVYEQYF. The chain joins TRBV10-3 to TRBJ2-7; the match to TRBD1 covers 7 bases. V was pared by 2 bases and J by 3 bases, with 1 base of the junction left unmatched. The germline V gene encodes CDR1 ENHRY and CDR2 SYGVKD. The CDR3 covers 13 residues.

This clone was observed a single time. The chain is built from TRBV6-6 and TRBJ1-5; TRBD1 agrees at 7 bases. V gave up 7 bases and J gave up 1 base; unmatched junction bases: 4. The CDR3 runs to 14 residues. Germline V CDR1 and CDR2: MNHNY, SVGAGI (reference sequence). For the CDR3, the DNA is TGTGCCAGCACCCTGACAGGGAGCAATCAGCCCCAGCATTTT. Its protein is CASTLTGSNQPQHF.